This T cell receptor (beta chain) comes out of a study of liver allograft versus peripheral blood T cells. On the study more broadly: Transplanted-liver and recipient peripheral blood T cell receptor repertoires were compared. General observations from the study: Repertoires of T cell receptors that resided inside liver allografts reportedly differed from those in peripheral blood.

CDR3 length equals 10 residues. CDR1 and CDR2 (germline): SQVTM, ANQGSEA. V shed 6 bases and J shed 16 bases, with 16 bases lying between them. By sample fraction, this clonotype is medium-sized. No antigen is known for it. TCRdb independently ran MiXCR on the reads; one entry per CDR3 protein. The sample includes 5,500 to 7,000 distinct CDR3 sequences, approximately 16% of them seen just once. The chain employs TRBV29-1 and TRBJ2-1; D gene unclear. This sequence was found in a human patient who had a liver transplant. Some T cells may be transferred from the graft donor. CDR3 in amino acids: CSVEQEPGFF. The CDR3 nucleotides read TGCAGCGTGGAGCAAGAACCGGGCTTCTTC.